The table lists the clone carrying this TCR beta chain with a count of one. This record comes from a study of blood T cell repertoires in COVID-19. Overall study: Nucleic acid was either cDNA or gDNA, and it came from T cells, B-cell-depleted T cells, or PBMCs.

How the authors handled the data: From reference gene primer amplification, estimates of nucleated cell counts were derived. The data were produced by immunoSEQ multiplex PCR, yet TCRdb's version contains in-frame clones alone and is incomplete. D and trimming come from the DNA, and the V and J calls and clone size come from that table. Counted here are some 72,000 clones, around 90% occurring once; the ten biggest clones make up 4.6%. The CDR3 is 15 residues long. Germline CDR1 MDHEN, CDR2 SYDVKM. The V and J ends lost 5 bases and 8 bases respectively, with 16 bases between them. This TCR derives from a middle-aged man with active COVID-19. The chain joins TRBV28 to TRBJ1-6; D gene ambiguous. Sequencing was performed on peripheral blood. The CDR3 loop reads CASSLPGGFDSPLHF. CDR3 bases: TGTGCCAGCAGTCTACCCGGCGGATTTGATTCACCCCTCCACTTT.